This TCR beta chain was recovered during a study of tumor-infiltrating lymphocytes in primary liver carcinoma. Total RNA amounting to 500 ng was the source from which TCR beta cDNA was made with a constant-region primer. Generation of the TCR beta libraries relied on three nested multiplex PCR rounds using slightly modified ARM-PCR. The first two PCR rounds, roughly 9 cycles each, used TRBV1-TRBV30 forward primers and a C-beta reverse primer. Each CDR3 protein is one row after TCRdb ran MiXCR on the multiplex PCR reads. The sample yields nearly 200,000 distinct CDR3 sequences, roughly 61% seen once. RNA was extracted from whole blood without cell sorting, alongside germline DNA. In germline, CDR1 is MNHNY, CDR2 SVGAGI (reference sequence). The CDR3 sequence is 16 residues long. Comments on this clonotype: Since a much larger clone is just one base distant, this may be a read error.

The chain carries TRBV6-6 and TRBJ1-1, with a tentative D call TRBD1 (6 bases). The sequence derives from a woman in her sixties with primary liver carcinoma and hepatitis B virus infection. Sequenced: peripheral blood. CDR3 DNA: TGTGCCAGCAGTTACGCCCGGGGGCGGCGGAACCCTGAAGCTTTCTTT. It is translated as CASSYARGRRNPEAFF.